What follows are 19 T cell receptor beta chains derived from one specimen sequenced in a study of blood T cell repertoires in COVID-19. Clones were sequenced by immunoSEQ multiplex PCR, and TCRdb holds only the in-frame ones, with some missing. The repertoire holds 250,000 to 300,000 clones, with approximately 90% as singletons. The sequencing input was PBMCs or T cells enriched from blood (not recorded which). Receptors originate from a woman in her sixties in a cohort exposed to, infected with or recovered from COVID-19 (not recorded which).

This chain links TRBV4-1 with TRBJ1-2; no reliable D call. The CDR3 contains 14 residues. The germline gives CDR1 MGHRA, CDR2 YSYEKL. The V end lost 1 base, the J end lost 0 bases, and 6 bases lay between the germline ends. In nucleotides, the CDR3 is TGCGCCAGCAGCCAAGCCGGGACTAACTATGGCTACACCTTC. It is translated as CASSQAGTNYGYTF.

The chain recombines TRBV10-1 with TRBJ2-1, with TRBD1 matching over 9 bases. The length of the CDR3 is 14 residues. The V gene end was trimmed by 0 bases and the J gene end by 8 bases; junction bases not matched to a gene: 2. CDR1 is WNHNN, CDR2 SYGVQD, per germline (reference sequence). For the CDR3, the DNA is TGCGCCAGCAGTGAGTCACAGGGGGCGTATGAGCAGTTCTTC. As protein: CASSESQGAYEQFF.

The chain recombines TRBV2 with TRBJ2-2; 15 nucleotides line up with TRBD2. Germline V CDR1 and CDR2: SNHLY, FYNNEI. The CDR3 runs 17 residues. After removal of 9 bases from V and 6 bases from J, the junction contained 11 bases not matched to a gene. CDR3 nucleotide sequence: TGTGCCAGACAGACTCGCGGGACTAGCGGGAGGTCCGGGGAGCTGTTTTTT. This codes for CARQTRGTSGRSGELFF.

The rearrangement joins TRBV11-2 to TRBJ1-6; 8 bases fit TRBD1. Unmatched junction bases numbered 2, after V lost 1 base and J lost 6 bases. Germline values: CDR1 SGHAT, CDR2 FQNNGV. This CDR3 comprises 15 residues. The chain's CDR3 is CASSLVQGVNSPLHF. The CDR3 coding sequence is TGTGCCAGCAGCTTAGTACAGGGGGTTAATTCACCCCTCCACTTT.

This clone was observed once. V usage is TRBV6-2 or TRBV6-3 and J usage is TRBJ1-5; 7 bases fit TRBD1. The germline CDR1 and CDR2 sequences are MNHEY and SVGEGT. Unmatched junction bases numbered 6, after V lost 0 bases and J lost 4 bases. CDR3 length equals 16 residues. CDR3 DNA: TGTGCCAGCAGTTACTCGCCGGCAGGGGGTAATCAGCCCCAGCATTTT. The encoded protein is CASSYSPAGGNQPQHF.

The chain is built from TRBV29-1 and TRBJ2-1; 11 nucleotides align to TRBD2. Germline-derived CDR1 and CDR2 are SQVTM and ANQGSEA. V lost 8 bases and J lost 6; bases outside the gene matches: 6. This CDR3 comprises 13 residues. The CDR3 sequence is CSTLSGRVNEQFF. The CDR3 coding sequence is TGCAGCACCCTTAGCGGGAGGGTCAATGAGCAGTTCTTC.

This rearrangement joins TRBV28 to TRBJ1-1; a weak D match, TRBD1 (5 bases). Germline V CDR1 and CDR2: MDHEN, SYDVKM. V was pared by 10 bases and J by 1 base, with 7 bases between. The CDR3 is 11 residues long. The CDR3, as DNA: TGTGCCATCACAGGGAACACTGAAGCTTTCTTT. It specifies CAITGNTEAFF. The variable domain in full, completed from reference TRBV28 and TRBJ1-1, reads DVKVTQSSRYLVKRTGEKVFLECVQDMDHENMFWYRQDPGLGLRLIYFSYDVKMKEKGDIPEGYSVSREKKERFSLILESASTNQTSMYLCAITGNTEAFFGQGTRLTVV.

The chain combines TRBV7-8 with TRBJ2-1, with unresolved D. The CDR3 length is 15 residues. V was clipped by 1 base and J by 7 bases, with 14 bases between them. The germline CDR1 and CDR2 sequences are SGHVS and FQNEAQ. CDR3 sequence reads: CASSLGGLSKNEQFF. The CDR3, as DNA: TGTGCCAGCAGCTTAGGCGGCCTTAGCAAGAATGAGCAGTTCTTC.

The J gene is TRBJ1-2, the V gene TRBV6-4, with 8 nucleotides matching TRBD1. Per germline, CDR1 MRHNA and CDR2 SNTAGT. CDR3 length: 15 amino acids. The ends lost 3 bases at V and 2 bases at J; junction bases unmatched: 5. This CDR3 reads CASSEEAGGNYGYTF. DNA for the CDR3: TGTGCCAGCAGTGAGGAGGCAGGGGGCAACTATGGCTACACCTTC.

The chain employs TRBV4-2 and TRBJ2-3; perhaps TRBD2 as D (5 bases). In germline, CDR1 is LGHNA, CDR2 YNFKEQ. The CDR3 covers 15 residues. Trimming left V 1 base short and J 8 bases short, with 16 bases between. The CDR3 nucleotides are TGTGCCAGCAGCCAAGCGGGCAGCCTTCGGGGTACGCAGTATTTT. This codes for CASSQAGSLRGTQYF.

The rearrangement joins TRBV10-1 to TRBJ1-1; possibly TRBD1 for D (6 bases). This CDR3 is 13 amino acids long. The V end was cut by 6 bases, the J end by 1 base, with 9 bases between. CDR1 and CDR2 from the germline V gene are WNHNN and SYGVQD (reference sequence). The CDR3 region is CASRARGNTEAFF. The CDR3 DNA reads as TGCGCCAGCAGGGCCAGGGGGAACACTGAAGCTTTCTTT.

The chain joins TRBV13 to TRBJ2-1, with a weak D call TRBD2 (6 bases). In germline, CDR1 is PRHDT, CDR2 FYEKMQ (reference sequence). The CDR3 is 12 amino acids. V was shortened by 5 bases and J by 8 bases, with 10 bases between the two germline ends. This chain's CDR3 is CASSTGAYEQFF. In nucleotides, the CDR3 is TGTGCCAGCAGCACGGGAGCGTATGAGCAGTTCTTC.

The chain has TRBV30 and TRBJ2-1, with D possibly TRBD2 on 5 matching bases. Germline CDR1 reads GTSNPN; CDR2 reads SVGIG (reference sequence). CDR3 length equals 16 residues. The ends were cut back, 0 bases at V and 1 base at J, with 13 bases in the middle. The CDR3 DNA reads TGTGCCTGGAGTGTAGGTCTAGCCCTATCCTACAATGAGCAGTTCTTC. Protein product: CAWSVGLALSYNEQFF.

This clone appeared a single time. The CDR3 coding sequence is TGTGCCAGCAGCCCCCCCCCGGGCGGGAGTTCCTACGAGCAGTACTTC. This encodes CASSPPPGGSSYEQYF. This chain uses TRBV7-3 with TRBJ2-7; 7 positions match TRBD2. This CDR3 is built from 16 residues. Germline V gene data show CDR1 as SGHTA and CDR2 as FQGTGA. Trimming at V came to 5 bases and at J to 1 base, leaving 11 bases not matched to a gene.

The chain employs TRBV18 and TRBJ2-1; the match to TRBD2 covers 11 bases. Per germline, CDR1 KGHSH and CDR2 LQKENI. V gave up 2 bases and J gave up 7 bases; unmatched junction bases: 4. This CDR3 is built from 15 residues. The CDR3 spells CASSPGSGRANEQFF. The CDR3 region has the DNA TGTGCCAGCTCACCAGGTAGCGGGAGGGCAAATGAGCAGTTCTTC.

This clone was found a few times. This chain joins TRBV6-4 and TRBJ2-1, with D possibly being TRBD2 (5 bases). The CDR3 contains 14 residues. The germline V gene has CDR1 MRHNA and CDR2 SNTAGT. With 7 bases removed from V and 3 bases from J, the gap between germline ends came to 13 bases. The CDR3 is CASTKDSGYNEQFF. In DNA, the CDR3 is TGTGCCAGCACCAAGGACTCCGGCTACAATGAGCAGTTCTTC.

This sequence joins TRBV6-4 and TRBJ1-5; D remains unclear. The CDR3 spans 19 residues. Trimming removed 6 bases from V and 0 bases from J, with 24 bases in between. Germline loops: CDR1 MRHNA, CDR2 SNTAGT. The DNA for the CDR3 is TGTGCCAGCAGATTCTCCCTGAACCACCTATTTTATAGCAATCAGCCCCAGCATTTT. This encodes CASRFSLNHLFYSNQPQHF.

The V gene is TRBV6-2 or TRBV6-3, the J gene TRBJ1-1; perhaps TRBD1 as D (6 bases). Deletions cut 1 base from V and 2 bases from J, with 17 bases between. The CDR3 runs 17 residues. Germline loops: CDR1 MNHEY, CDR2 SVGEGT. In DNA form, the CDR3 reads TGTGCCAGCAGTTACTTGTGGGACACGGAAAGAAACACTGAAGCTTTCTTT. Translation: CASSYLWDTERNTEAFF.

V gene TRBV7-2 combines with J gene TRBJ1-2; the match to TRBD1 covers 8 bases. The CDR3 has 15 amino acids. CDR1 is SGHTA, CDR2 FQGNSA, per germline. The junction had 7 bases not matched to a gene; V was cut back by 3 bases and J by 4 bases. DNA of the CDR3: TGTGCCAGCAGCTTGGGCCAGGGGGCCACCTATGGCTACACCTTC. It encodes CASSLGQGATYGYTF.